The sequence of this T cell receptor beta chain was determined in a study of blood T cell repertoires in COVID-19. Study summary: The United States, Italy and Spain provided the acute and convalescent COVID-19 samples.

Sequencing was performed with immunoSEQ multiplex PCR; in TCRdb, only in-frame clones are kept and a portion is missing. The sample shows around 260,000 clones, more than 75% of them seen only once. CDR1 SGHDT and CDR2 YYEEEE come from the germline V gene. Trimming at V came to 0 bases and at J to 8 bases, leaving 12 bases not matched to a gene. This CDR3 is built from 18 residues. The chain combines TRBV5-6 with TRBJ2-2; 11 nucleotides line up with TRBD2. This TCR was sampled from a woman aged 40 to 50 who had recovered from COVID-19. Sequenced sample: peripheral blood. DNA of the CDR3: TGTGCCAGCAGCTTGGCTTCCCCCTTAGCGGGGGGGCTTGGGGAGCTGTTTTTT. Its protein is CASSLASPLAGGLGELFF.